This TCR beta chain was identified during a study of blood T cell repertoires in COVID-19. Study details: The study drew acute and convalescent COVID-19 samples from the United States, Italy and Spain.

CDR1 and CDR2 (germline): MNHEY, SMNVEV (reference sequence). The CDR3 length is 14 residues. V was pared by 3 bases and J by 10 bases, with 7 bases of the junction left unmatched. Participants were aged 18 to 89 years, lived in about two dozen US areas, and enrolled virtually. Self-reported history from a screening survey and questionnaire set each donor's cohort. In the original processing: For nucleated cells, counts were estimated from reference gene primer amplification. Method: immunoSEQ multiplex PCR; TCRdb's copy keeps in-frame clones and lacks some. V and J calls and clone size are copied from that table; D and trimming were computed from the DNA. The repertoire holds a few hundred thousand clones, with roughly 89% as singletons.

This receptor was obtained from a man younger than 30 with acute COVID-19. Sample: PBMCs or T cells enriched from blood (not recorded which). The genes are TRBV27 and TRBJ1-5; TRBD1 agrees at 9 bases. CDR3: CASSFGQGLSPQHF. The CDR3 DNA is TGTGCCAGCAGTTTTGGACAGGGGTTATCCCCCCAGCATTTT.